The text below deals with one TCR beta chain. The antigen is not known. This specimen comes from a study of T cell repertoires in aging, cancer and after chemotherapy. Study summary: Healthy donor repertoires were recorded over several months to years and showed clear clonal overlap.

The germline V gene has CDR1 LGHNA and CDR2 YSLEER. The CDR3 totals 19 residues. V dropped 2 bases and J dropped 1; count of bases not matched to a gene: 13. A mixed TRB-A/B primer pool amplified rearranged TRB by multiplex touch-down PCR. Each CDR3 protein is one row after TCRdb ran MiXCR on the multiplex PCR reads. The sample includes about 13,000 distinct CDR3 sequences, roughly 24% of them seen just once. The study, taken as a whole, reports: Median generation probability rose over the chemotherapy interval in each cancer cohort, suggesting rebound thymic output. Healthy donors lost TCR diversity with age mainly through richness, cancer patients through richness and evenness.

Peripheral blood genomic DNA, not sorted cells or RNA, was the template. The V call is TRBV4-3, the J call TRBJ2-4; 8 bases agree with TRBD2. Sample: blood. The clonotype was recovered from a human donor in good health. The DNA for the CDR3 is TGCGCCAGCAGCCAAAAATACTCTGGGCGGGGGGAGGCCAAAAACATTCAGTACTTC. Its protein product is CASSQKYSGRGEAKNIQYF.